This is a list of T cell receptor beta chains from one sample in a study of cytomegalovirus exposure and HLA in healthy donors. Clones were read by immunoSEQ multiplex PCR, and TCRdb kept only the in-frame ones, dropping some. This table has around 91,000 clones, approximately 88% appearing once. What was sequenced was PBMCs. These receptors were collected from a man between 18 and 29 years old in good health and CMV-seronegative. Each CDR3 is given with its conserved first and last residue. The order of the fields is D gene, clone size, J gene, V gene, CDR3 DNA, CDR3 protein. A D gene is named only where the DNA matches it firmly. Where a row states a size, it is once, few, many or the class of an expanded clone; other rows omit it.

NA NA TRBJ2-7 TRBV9 TGTGCCAGCAGCCTTGAGCCAGGGACCTACGAGCAGTACTTC CASSLEPGTYEQYF
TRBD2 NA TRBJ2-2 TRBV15 TGTGCCACCAGCAGTCTCGGGACTAGCGGGAGGCGGATAAACACCGGGGAGCTGTTTTTT CATSSLGTSGRRINTGELFF
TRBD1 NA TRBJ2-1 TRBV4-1 TGCGCCAGCAGCCAAGATTCCGCGACAGGGGGCTTTGAGCAGTTCTTC CASSQDSATGGFEQFF
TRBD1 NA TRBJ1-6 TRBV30 TGTGCCTGGAAGCTCTCGGGACAGTATAATTCACCCCTCCACTTT CAWKLSGQYNSPLHF
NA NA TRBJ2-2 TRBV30 TGTGCCTGGAGTCCGACGGGGGGGACAGCGTCGAACACCGGGGAGCTGTTTTTT CAWSPTGGTASNTGELFF
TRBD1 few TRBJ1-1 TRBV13 TGTGCCAGCAGCGCCCGACAGGGGCCCACTGAAGCTTTCTTT CASSARQGPTEAFF
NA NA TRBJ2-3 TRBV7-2 TGTGCCAGCAGCCCGAGCGGAAGCACAGATACGCAGTATTTT CASSPSGSTDTQYF
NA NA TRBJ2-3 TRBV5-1 TGCGCCAGCAGCTTAACAGGTACTAGCACAGATACGCAGTATTTT CASSLTGTSTDTQYF
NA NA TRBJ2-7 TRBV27 TGTGCCAGCAGCCCCTCCACAGGGTCATTGTACGAGCAGTACTTC CASSPSTGSLYEQYF
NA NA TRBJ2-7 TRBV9 TGTGCCAGCAGCTTCCCGGGGGCCTACGAGCAGTACTTC CASSFPGAYEQYF
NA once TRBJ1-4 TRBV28 TGTGCCAGCAGTTTGACCACAGGGTATGAAAAACTGTTTTTT CASSLTTGYEKLFF
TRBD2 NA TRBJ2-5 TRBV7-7 TGTGCTAGCAGCATCCACCTAGCGGGAGGGGCAGAGACCCAGTACTTC CASSIHLAGGAETQYF
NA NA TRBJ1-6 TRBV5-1 TGCGCCAGCAGGCCTGGGGCAAGCTATAATTCACCCCTCCACTTT CASRPGASYNSPLHF
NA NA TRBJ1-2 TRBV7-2 TGTGCCAGCAGCCCCCCAGTCGACTATGGCTACACCTTC CASSPPVDYGYTF
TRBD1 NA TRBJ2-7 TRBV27 TGTGCCAGCAGTACCCTAGAAGCAGGGGGCTACGAGCAGTACTTC CASSTLEAGGYEQYF
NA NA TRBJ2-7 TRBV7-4 TGTGCCAGCAACGTGGTCTTGGAACTTGGGAGAGGCGAGCAGTACTTC CASNVVLELGRGEQYF
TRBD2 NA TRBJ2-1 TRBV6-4 TGTGCCAGCAGTGACGAGTGGCGGGAGGCGCCCTACAATGAGCAGTTCTTC CASSDEWREAPYNEQFF
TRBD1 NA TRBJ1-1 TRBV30 TGTGCCTGGAGTGTAGACAGGGGGGCCACTGAAGCTTTCTTT CAWSVDRGATEAFF
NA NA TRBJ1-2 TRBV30 TGTGCCTGGATCCGCAGGCAGGGAGGTGGCTACACCTTC CAWIRRQGGGYTF
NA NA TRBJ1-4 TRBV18 TGTGCCAGCTCACCACGACGGGCAACTAATGAAAAACTGTTTTTT CASSPRRATNEKLFF
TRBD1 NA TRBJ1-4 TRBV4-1 TGCGCCAGCAGCCAAGTCTTCCCAGGGGGTGAGGAAAAACTGTTTTTT CASSQVFPGGEEKLFF
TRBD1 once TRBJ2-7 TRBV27 TGTGCCAGCAGTGTTGGGACAGGGGCCTACGAGCAGTACTTC CASSVGTGAYEQYF
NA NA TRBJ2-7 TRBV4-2 TGTGCCAGCAGCCAAGAAGCCCTAGGAGCCTACGAGCAGTACTTC CASSQEALGAYEQYF
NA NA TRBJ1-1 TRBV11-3 TGTGCCAGCAGCTTCGGAGGAGATGAAGCTTTCTTT CASSFGGDEAFF
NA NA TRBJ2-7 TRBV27 TGTGCCAGCAGCCAAGGGTCGGGACAATCCTACGAGCAGTACTTC CASSQGSGQSYEQYF
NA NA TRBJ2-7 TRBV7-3 TGTGCCAGCAGCTTACAGGACTGGGGCGAGCAGTACTTC CASSLQDWGEQYF
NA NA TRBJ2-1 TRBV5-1 TGCGCCAGCAGCTTGTATCAGGGCGACGAGCAGTTCTTC CASSLYQGDEQFF
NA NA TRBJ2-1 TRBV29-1 TGCAGCGAGTCAGACACGTACAATGAGCAGTTCTTC CSESDTYNEQFF
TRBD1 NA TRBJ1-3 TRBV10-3 TGTGCCATCAGTCCGGGACAGGACAGCTCTGGAAACACCATATATTTT CAISPGQDSSGNTIYF
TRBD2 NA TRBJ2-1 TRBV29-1 TGCAGCGTTGAAGGACTAGCGGGAGAGGGGGCCTACAATGAGCAGTTCTTC CSVEGLAGEGAYNEQFF
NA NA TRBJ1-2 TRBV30 TGTGCCTGGAGGGGACCGCTCCTTTTCGGGGGTGGTAACTATGGCTACACCTTC CAWRGPLLFGGGNYGYTF
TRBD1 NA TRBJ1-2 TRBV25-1 TGTGCCAGCAGTGCAAGGACAGGCCTGGGGAGCAACTATGGCTACACCTTC CASSARTGLGSNYGYTF
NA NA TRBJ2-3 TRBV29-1 TGCAGCGTTCCTCGGCCGCCCGGGGGAGATACGCAGTATTTT CSVPRPPGGDTQYF
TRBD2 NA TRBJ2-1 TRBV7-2 TGTGCCAGCAGCTTCGGACTAGCGGGAGGGTTCGGTGGCGAGCAGTTCTTC CASSFGLAGGFGGEQFF
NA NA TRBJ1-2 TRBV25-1 TGTGCCAGCAGTCTAACCGGGACAAATGGCTACACCTTC CASSLTGTNGYTF
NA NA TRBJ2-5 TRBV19 TGTGCCAGTAGTATCCAAGCGGGACATGGGGAGACCCAGTACTTC CASSIQAGHGETQYF
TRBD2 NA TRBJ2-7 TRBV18 TGTGCCAGCTCGCCTCCGGGACTAGCGGGAGGCGGTCACTACGAGCAGTACTTC CASSPPGLAGGGHYEQYF
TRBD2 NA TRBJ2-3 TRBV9 TGTGCCAGCTCGACTAGCGGAACCACAGATACGCAGTATTTT CASSTSGTTDTQYF
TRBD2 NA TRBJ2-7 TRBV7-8 TGTGCCAGCACATTAGCGGGAGGGTTATACGAGCAGTACTTC CASTLAGGLYEQYF
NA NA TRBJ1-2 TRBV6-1 TGTGCCAGCAGTGACCCTAGAAGAACTAACTATGGCTACACCTTC CASSDPRRTNYGYTF
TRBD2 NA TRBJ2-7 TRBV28 TGTGCCAGCAGTCTCGGGACTAGCGGCTACGAGCAGTACTTC CASSLGTSGYEQYF
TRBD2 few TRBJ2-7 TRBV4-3 TGCGCCAGCAGCCAAGATCGCCGGGGGGTATACGAGCAGTACTTC CASSQDRRGVYEQYF
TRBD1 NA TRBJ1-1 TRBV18 TGTGCCAGCTCACCACCCGCAGGGGGCACTGAAGCTTTCTTT CASSPPAGGTEAFF
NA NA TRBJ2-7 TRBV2 TGTGCCAGCAGTGAAGCGCTCGGACAGACCTACGAGCAGTACTTC CASSEALGQTYEQYF
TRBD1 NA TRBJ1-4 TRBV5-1 TGCGCCAGCAGCTTGGGGGCCAGGGGGCGGTCTAATGAAAAACTGTTTTTT CASSLGARGRSNEKLFF
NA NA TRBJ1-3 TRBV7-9 TGTGCCAGCAGCCCACCCCCCGGGAGAAGGTCGGGGGGAAACACCATATATTTT CASSPPPGRRSGGNTIYF
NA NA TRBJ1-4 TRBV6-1 TGTGCCAGCAGGTATTCAGGGACTAATGAAAAACTGTTTTTT CASRYSGTNEKLFF
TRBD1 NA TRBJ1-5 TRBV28 TGTGCCAGCAGTTTCCGGACAGGGGGACGGGGTGGCAATCAGCCCCAGCATTTT CASSFRTGGRGGNQPQHF
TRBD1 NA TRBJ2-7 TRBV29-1 TGCAGCGTTGCGGGGGGACAGGGGTTGTACGAGCAGTACTTC CSVAGGQGLYEQYF
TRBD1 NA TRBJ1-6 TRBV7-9 TGTGCCAGCAGGATCGGGACAGGGCGGAATTCACCCCTCCACTTT CASRIGTGRNSPLHF
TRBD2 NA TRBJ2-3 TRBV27 TGTGCCAGCCAACGACTAGCGGGGAGGCCAGATACGCAGTATTTT CASQRLAGRPDTQYF
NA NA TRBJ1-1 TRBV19 TGTGCCAGTAGTAATGACAGACTGAACACTGAAGCTTTCTTT CASSNDRLNTEAFF
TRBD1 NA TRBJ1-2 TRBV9 TGTGCCAGCAGCGAAACGACAGGGGCGGATGGCTACACCTTC CASSETTGADGYTF
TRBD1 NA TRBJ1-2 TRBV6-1 TGTGCCAGCAGTGAAAGAGGGACAGGGGGCATCTACTATGGCTACACCTTC CASSERGTGGIYYGYTF